A single sample is the source of the 22 T cell receptor beta chains below, sequenced in a study of T cells expressing NK-cell markers. TCRdb re-analyzed the 5' RACE reads; it lists each CDR3 protein once, without DNA. The sample holds 150,000 to 200,000 distinct CDR3 sequences. The sequencing sample was made of blood T cells: a sorted CD56 or NKG2C T cell subset, CD4+ or CD8+ T cells, or bulk PBMC T cells (not recorded which). The receptors were gathered from a woman aged 18 to 69 in good health.

V is TRBV5-1 and J is TRBJ2-1; TCRdb outputs TRBD1, but without DNA this stays unchecked. From germline, CDR1 is SGHRS and CDR2 YFSETQ. CDR3 length equals 17 residues. The CDR3 protein is CASVGLKTASSYNEQFF.

The genes are TRBV15 and TRBJ2-7. The germline V gene has CDR1 LNHNV and CDR2 YYDKDF (reference sequence). This CDR3 is 12 amino acids long. This CDR3 is CATSRAWGEQYF.

The rearrangement uses TRBV5-1 and TRBJ2-7; the D call from TCRdb, TRBD1, cannot be confirmed without DNA. Germline V gives CDR1 SGHRS, CDR2 YFSETQ. The CDR3 is made up of 14 amino acids. This chain's CDR3 is CASSWGTSDYEQYF.

The V and J genes are TRBV3-1 and TRBJ1-2; absent DNA, TCRdb's TRBD1 call cannot be checked. This CDR3 comprises 15 residues. Germline V lookup: CDR1 LGHDT, CDR2 YNNKEL (reference sequence). The chain's CDR3 is CASSQEWTGASGYTF.

The rearrangement joins TRBV5-1 to TRBJ2-2; TCRdb picks TRBD2, but there is no DNA to check that call. The germline gives CDR1 SGHRS, CDR2 YFSETQ. This CDR3 spans 14 amino acids. This CDR3 reads CASMAGSSTGELFF.

The genes are TRBV12-3 or TRBV12-4 and TRBJ2-7; the TCRdb call, TRBD1, lacks DNA for checking. This CDR3 has 13 residues. CDR3 protein: CASSLSGFYEQYF.

The rearrangement links TRBV5-1 to TRBJ1-1. This CDR3 comprises 13 residues. The germline V gene has CDR1 SGHRS and CDR2 YFSETQ. The CDR3 sequence: CASSGEWDTEAFF.

The rearrangement joins TRBV28 to TRBJ2-1; TCRdb returns TRBD2, unconfirmable since there is no DNA. The CDR3 totals 12 residues. CDR1 and CDR2 from the germline V gene are MDHEN and SYDVKM. The CDR3 sequence is CASKRELVEQFF.

The chain couples TRBV28 to TRBJ2-1; checking the TCRdb D call of TRBD2 is not possible without DNA. Germline V lookup: CDR1 MDHEN, CDR2 SYDVKM. CDR3 length: 15 amino acids. Here the CDR3 reads CASGIAGGPENEQFF.

The CDR3 protein is CASNGQGTDTQYF. V usage is TRBV7-9 and J usage is TRBJ2-3. CDR1 is SEHNR, CDR2 FQNEAQ, per germline (reference sequence). This CDR3 contains 13 residues.

The V call is TRBV19, the J call TRBJ1-5. Germline assignment: CDR1 LNHDA and CDR2 SQIVND (reference sequence). The CDR3 sequence is 13 residues long. Here the CDR3 reads CASSAFLNQPQHF.

V is TRBV6-1 and J is TRBJ2-1; TCRdb proposes TRBD1, but this gene call is untestable without DNA. The CDR3 spans 15 residues. Germline V gene data show CDR1 as MNHNS and CDR2 as SASEGT. The CDR3 reads CASIGGRVGYNEQFF.

V is TRBV15 and J is TRBJ2-3; TCRdb reports TRBD2, a call that lacks DNA to check it against. Germline lookup yields CDR1 LNHNV and CDR2 YYDKDF (reference sequence). CDR3 size: 14 residues. Here the CDR3 reads CATSRDRGLDTQYF.

The V and J genes are TRBV28 and TRBJ2-4; TCRdb designates TRBD1, a call that cannot be tested without DNA. The CDR3 is made up of 15 amino acids. The germline V gene has CDR1 MDHEN and CDR2 SYDVKM. The CDR3 region is CASSLRGRAKNIQYF.

V gene TRBV24-1 combines with J gene TRBJ2-1; TCRdb's D gene call, TRBD2, goes unchecked for lack of DNA. This CDR3 spans 12 amino acids. CDR1 is KGHDR and CDR2 is SFDVKD in the germline V gene. The CDR3 reads CATSGQAAEQFF.

The V and J genes are TRBV5-1 and TRBJ1-6; checking the TCRdb D call of TRBD1 is not possible without DNA. The CDR3 sequence is 15 residues long. Looked up from germline, CDR1 is SGHRS and CDR2 is YFSETQ. The CDR3 here is CASTRGGQGDSPLHF.

V gene TRBV12-3 or TRBV12-4 combines with J gene TRBJ2-1; TCRdb proposes TRBD1, but this gene call is untestable without DNA. The CDR3 contains 16 residues. This CDR3 is CASSLVGKSSYNEQFF.

The V gene is TRBV27, the J gene TRBJ2-5; the D call of TRBD2 rests on TCRdb alone, since no DNA is present to check it. CDR3 length: 13 amino acids. Germline assignment: CDR1 MNHEY and CDR2 SMNVEV (reference sequence). CDR3 amino acids: CASSLSGGGTQYF.

The chain combines TRBV12-3 or TRBV12-4 with TRBJ2-1; the TRBD1 assignment by TCRdb is unverifiable without DNA. The length of the CDR3 is 13 residues. This CDR3 is CASNGGFYNEQFF.

The chain uses TRBV5-1 and TRBJ2-7; TCRdb indicates TRBD2, and absent DNA this call remains unverified. Per germline, CDR1 SGHRS and CDR2 YFSETQ. The CDR3 spans 16 residues. CDR3 sequence reads: CASSIWTGTTPFGQYF.

This chain joins TRBV24-1 and TRBJ2-1; TCRdb's D gene call, TRBD1, goes unchecked for lack of DNA. The CDR3 is made up of 13 amino acids. The germline CDR1 and CDR2 sequences are KGHDR and SFDVKD. The CDR3 loop reads CATSAGSYNEQFF.

This chain joins TRBV5-5 and TRBJ2-2; TCRdb names TRBD1, which stays unverified in the absence of DNA. The germline CDR1 and CDR2 sequences are SGHKS and YYEKEE (reference sequence). CDR3 length: 16 residues. The CDR3 sequence is CASSLVSGSGTGELFF.